The present TCR beta chain was sequenced within a study of T cells in Graves' hyperthyroidism and ophthalmopathy. Across the study: Peripheral blood was collected at initial diagnosis, before any treatment.

TCR beta CDR3 sequences were amplified from RNA transcripts. The HTBI primer set served for first-round RT-PCR of the TCR CDR3. TCRdb re-analysed the multiplex PCR reads in MiXCR, keeping a single row per CDR3 protein. The sample has about 760,000 distinct CDR3 sequences, under 45% seen once. Trimming shortened V by 4 bases and J by 6 bases, and 18 bases separated the two germline ends. The germline V gene has CDR1 WSHSY and CDR2 SAAADI. The CDR3 sequence is 16 residues long. Exclusions: uncontrolled infection, other autoimmune disease, pregnancy, lactation. Clinical symptoms, serum thyroxine, TRAb, thyroid ultrasound and orbital computed tomography informed diagnoses.

This receptor was identified in a woman between 40 and 55 years old with Graves' hyperthyroidism. The sample consisted of blood. This chain joins TRBV10-2 and TRBJ2-2; D is uncertain. CDR3 nucleotides: TGCGCCAGCAGTGCGGAAAACGGGCTGCCCCCCGGGGAGCTGTTTTTT. It is translated as CASSAENGLPPGELFF.